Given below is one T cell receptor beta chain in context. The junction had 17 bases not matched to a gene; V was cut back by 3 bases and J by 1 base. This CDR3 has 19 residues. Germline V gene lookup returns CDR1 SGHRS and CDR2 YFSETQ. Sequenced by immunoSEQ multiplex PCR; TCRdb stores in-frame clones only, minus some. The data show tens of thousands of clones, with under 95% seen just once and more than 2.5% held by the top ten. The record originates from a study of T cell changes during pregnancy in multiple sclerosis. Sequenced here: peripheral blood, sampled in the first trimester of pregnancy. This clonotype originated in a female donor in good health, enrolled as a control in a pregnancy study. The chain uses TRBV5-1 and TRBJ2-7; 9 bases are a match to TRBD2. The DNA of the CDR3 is TGCGCCAGCAGCTCGGCCCAGTCTCGCGGGGGGGCCGGATCCTACGAGCAGTACTTC. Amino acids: CASSSAQSRGGAGSYEQYF.